The 20 T cell receptor beta chains in this list originate from one sample, sequenced in a study of blood T cell repertoires in COVID-19. Libraries were prepared by immunoSEQ multiplex PCR; TCRdb keeps only in-frame clonotypes and omits some of them. The sample lists about 260,000 clones; about 88% were seen once. Sequenced: peripheral blood. The source is a woman in her sixties or seventies with COVID-19, enrolled during active disease.

V and J are TRBV7-2 and TRBJ1-6; D is uncertain. V gave up 5 bases and J gave up 6 bases, with 17 bases separating them. CDR3 length equals 16 residues. Germline V gene sequence: CDR1 SGHTA, CDR2 FQGNSA. Here the CDR3 reads CASSPRPGNINSPLHF. CDR3 DNA: TGTGCCAGCAGCCCCCGCCCGGGAAACATTAATTCACCCCTCCACTTT.

V usage is TRBV27 and J usage is TRBJ2-5; possible D gene TRBD1, 6 bases. CDR3 size: 15 residues. Trimming took off 6 bases at V and 0 bases at J, with 14 bases between the two ends. Per germline, CDR1 MNHEY and CDR2 SMNVEV (reference sequence). The CDR3 loop reads CASRSLTGYQETQYF. The CDR3 nucleotides read TGTGCCAGCAGATCCCTGACAGGTTACCAAGAGACCCAGTACTTC.

The chain recombines TRBV6-5 with TRBJ2-7, with D possibly being TRBD1 (6 bases). This CDR3 comprises 14 residues. Germline V lookup: CDR1 MNHEY, CDR2 SVGAGI. Between the trimmed V and J ends, which lost 6 bases and 5 bases, there was a span of 17 bases. The DNA for the CDR3 is TGTGCCAGCAGCCAGACACAGGGCGACCACGAGCAGTACTTC. The encoded protein is CASSQTQGDHEQYF.

The genes are TRBV27 and TRBJ1-1; 7 nucleotides match TRBD1. CDR3 length: 16 amino acids. Germline V gene data show CDR1 as MNHEY and CDR2 as SMNVEV (reference sequence). Losses at the gene ends were 3 bases for V and 1 base for J; bases not matched to a gene: 8. The CDR3 sequence is CASSFTGVGTNTEAFF. The CDR3 DNA is TGTGCCAGCAGTTTTACAGGGGTAGGGACGAACACTGAAGCTTTCTTT.

V usage is TRBV15 and J usage is TRBJ2-3, with 7 positions matching TRBD1. The germline CDR1 and CDR2 sequences are LNHNV and YYDKDF (reference sequence). CDR3 length equals 21 residues. J lost 0 bases, V lost 3 bases, and 21 bases had no gene match. The CDR3 DNA sequence: TGTGCCACCAGCAGGGAAAGAGGAAGGGGGCTCAGGGCGGGTAGCACAGATACGCAGTATTTT. Protein product: CATSRERGRGLRAGSTDTQYF.

This chain joins TRBV30 and TRBJ2-6; 7 bases map to TRBD2. Trimming took 5 bases from V and 2 from J; bases not matched to a gene: 15. This CDR3 is built from 18 residues. CDR1 GTSNPN and CDR2 SVGIG come from the germline V gene (reference sequence). The CDR3 DNA follows: TGTGCCTGGGCGAGGGGAGGGTCCTACCTCCCTGGGGCCAACGTCCTGACTTTC. This gives the protein CAWARGGSYLPGANVLTF.

The sample holds a few counts of this clone. V and J are TRBV6-5 and TRBJ2-5, with TRBD1 matching 7 bases. The germline V gene encodes CDR1 MNHEY and CDR2 SVGAGI. V lost 4 bases to trimming and J lost 7 bases; unmatched junction nucleotides: 9. The CDR3 is 14 residues long. The CDR3 is CASSSPTGSGTQYF. The CDR3 nucleotides are TGTGCCAGCAGTTCCCCGACAGGGAGTGGGACCCAGTACTTC.

V and J are TRBV19 and TRBJ1-3; TRBD1 aligns across 7 bases. Germline values: CDR1 LNHDA, CDR2 SQIVND (reference sequence). Trimming cost V 5 bases and J 1 base; bases outside gene matches: 5. This CDR3 has 15 residues. For the CDR3, the DNA is TGTGCCAGTAGTCCACAGGGGCTATCTGGAAACACCATATATTTT. Translating gives CASSPQGLSGNTIYF.

The chain carries TRBV18 and TRBJ1-1; 7 nucleotides line up with TRBD1. The CDR3 runs 16 residues. The junction had 6 bases not matched to a gene; V was cut back by 2 bases and J by 0 bases. Germline CDR1 and CDR2: KGHSH and LQKENI. The CDR3 is CASSPGGTAMNTEAFF. The CDR3 nucleotides are TGTGCCAGCTCACCAGGGGGGACAGCCATGAACACTGAAGCTTTCTTT.

In this sample, this clone turned up a few times. The V call is TRBV6-5, the J call TRBJ2-3; the match to TRBD1 covers 8 bases. Germline lookup yields CDR1 MNHEY and CDR2 SVGAGI. The CDR3 sequence is 15 residues long. The V and J ends lost 6 bases and 2 bases, in that order; junction bases with no gene match: 7. The CDR3 sequence: CASRGTGGNTDTQYF. As DNA, the CDR3 is TGTGCCAGCAGAGGGACAGGAGGTAACACAGATACGCAGTATTTT.

This clone occurred once. V usage is TRBV7-9 and J usage is TRBJ2-3, with no clear D. CDR3 length: 14 residues. From germline, CDR1 is SEHNR and CDR2 FQNEAQ (reference sequence). V dropped 5 bases and J dropped 0 bases, with 9 bases sitting between them. CDR3 region: CASSPRGSTDTQYF. The CDR3, as DNA: TGTGCCAGCAGCCCGCGAGGTAGCACAGATACGCAGTATTTT.

The chain links TRBV6-5 to TRBJ1-5; the D is unclear. V gave up 11 bases and J gave up 6 bases, with 14 bases separating them. This CDR3 spans 12 amino acids. Germline assignment: CDR1 MNHEY and CDR2 SVGAGI. CDR3 nucleotides: TGTGCCCGTCGAGGTCGGAGTCAGCCCCAGCATTTT. It is translated as CARRGRSQPQHF.

CDR3 sequence reads: CASRSGLGAGELFF. CDR3 DNA sequence: TGTGCCAGCAGATCGGGACTAGGCGCCGGGGAGCTGTTTTTT. This chain connects TRBV27 to TRBJ2-2, with 8 positions matching TRBD2. The trim removed 6 bases at V and 6 bases at J, leaving 6 bases unmatched. CDR1 and CDR2 (germline): MNHEY, SMNVEV (reference sequence). CDR3 size: 14 residues.

The chain has TRBV5-1 and TRBJ2-7; TRBD2 matches 12 bases. Germline V gives CDR1 SGHRS, CDR2 YFSETQ. The CDR3 length is 17 residues. V shed 0 bases and J 4 bases; nucleotides not matched to a gene: 8. The CDR3 reads CASSLGLAGGPAYEQYF. DNA of the CDR3: TGCGCCAGCAGCTTGGGGCTAGCGGGAGGGCCTGCTTACGAGCAGTACTTC.

V gene TRBV6-6 combines with J gene TRBJ1-5; D not certain. The CDR3 contains 15 residues. Per the germline V gene, CDR1 is MNHNY and CDR2 is SVGAGI (reference sequence). With 4 bases removed from V and 2 bases from J, the gap between germline ends came to 12 bases. In DNA, the CDR3 is TGTGCCAGCAGTTTCGAGATGCAGGGCAATCAGCCCCAGCATTTT. Amino acids: CASSFEMQGNQPQHF.

V and J are TRBV30 and TRBJ1-2; 7 nucleotides line up with TRBD1. The CDR3 is 14 residues long. In germline, CDR1 is GTSNPN, CDR2 SVGIG (reference sequence). The J segment lost 4 bases and the V segment lost 1 base, leaving 6 bases of the junction unmatched. As DNA, the CDR3 is TGTGCCTGGAGTGAGACAGGGCTAGGCTATGGCTACACCTTC. Translation gives CAWSETGLGYGYTF.

In this sample, this clone turned up many times. One junction end disagrees with the germline gene, perhaps due to a read error. The V and J genes are TRBV5-4 and TRBJ1-2, with TRBD1 matching over 9 bases. The CDR3 has 14 residues. CDR1 is SGHNT, CDR2 YYREEE, per germline (reference sequence). The CDR3 here is CASSNRDRVYVYTF. DNA for the CDR3: TGTGCCAGCAGCAACCGGGACAGGGTTTATGTCTACACCTTC. The full variable domain, rest sourced from reference TRBV5-4 and TRBJ1-2, is ETGVTQSPTHLIKTRGQQVTLRCSSQSGHNTVSWYQQALGQGPQFIFQYYREEENGRGNFPPRFSGLQFPNYSSELNVNALELDDSALYLCASSNRDRVYVYTFGSGTRLTVV.

The CDR3, as DNA: TGTGCCAGCAGCGCTTCCGGGACAGTGAATCAGCCCCAGCATTTT. Amino acid sequence: CASSASGTVNQPQHF. V is TRBV9 and J is TRBJ1-5; 7 bases are a match to TRBD1. The V segment lost 3 bases and the J segment 4 bases; nucleotides outside the gene matches: 7. Germline assignment: CDR1 SGDLS and CDR2 YYNGEE. The CDR3 covers 15 residues.

Of note for this clone: Additional DNA sequences in this sample encode the identical CDR3. This chain connects TRBV19 to TRBJ2-3; D unclear. The germline V and J ends were trimmed by 6 bases and 0 bases, with 7 bases remaining between them. This CDR3 is built from 13 residues. Germline lookup yields CDR1 LNHDA and CDR2 SQIVND (reference sequence). CDR3 residues: CASRATSTDTQYF. In nucleotides, the CDR3 is TGTGCCAGTAGAGCGACCAGCACAGATACGCAGTATTTT.

This chain joins TRBV29-1 and TRBJ2-7; TRBD2 agrees at 8 bases. Germline CDR1 and CDR2: SQVTM and ANQGSEA. V shed 4 bases and J 3 bases; nucleotides not matched to a gene: 11. The CDR3 consists of 15 residues. The CDR3 nucleotides are TGCAGCGTTGTTAGCGGGATCACTCTCAACTACGAGCAGTACTTC. Translation: CSVVSGITLNYEQYF.